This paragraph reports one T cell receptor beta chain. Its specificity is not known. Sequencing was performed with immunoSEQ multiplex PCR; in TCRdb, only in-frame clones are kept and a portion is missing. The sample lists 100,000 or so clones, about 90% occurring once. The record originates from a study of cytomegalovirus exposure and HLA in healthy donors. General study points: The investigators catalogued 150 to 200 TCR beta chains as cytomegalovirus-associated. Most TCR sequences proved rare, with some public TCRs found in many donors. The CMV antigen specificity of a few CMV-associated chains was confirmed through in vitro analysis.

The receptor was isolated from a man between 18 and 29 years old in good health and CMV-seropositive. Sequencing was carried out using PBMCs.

The CDR3, as DNA: TGTGCCAGCAGCCGACAGGGCTCTGGAAACACCATATATTTT. It encodes CASSRQGSGNTIYF. The V call is TRBV5-4, the J call TRBJ1-3; 7 bases line up with TRBD1. The germline V gene has CDR1 SGHNT and CDR2 YYREEE (reference sequence). The CDR3 extends over 14 amino acids. V shed 4 bases and J 0 bases; nucleotides not matched to a gene: 1.